This T cell receptor (beta chain) was documented in a study of cytomegalovirus exposure and HLA in healthy donors. In the PCR, 60 Vbeta and 13 Jbeta primers were used. TCRdb keeps only in-frame clones here, not all; method: immunoSEQ multiplex PCR. The sample contains about 160,000 clones, approximately 84% of which appear only once. V dropped 7 bases and J dropped 1; count of bases not matched to a gene: 8. There are 16 residues in the CDR3. Germline V gene sequence: CDR1 MDHEN, CDR2 SYDVKM. Sequencing was done on a sample of PBMCs. The gene calls are TRBV28 and TRBJ2-4; 9 bases are a match to TRBD1. The sequence came from a man aged 45 to 65 in good health and CMV-seropositive. This CDR3 reads CASTTGGATAKNIQYF. The CDR3 DNA reads as TGTGCCAGCACTACAGGGGGCGCAACTGCCAAAAACATTCAGTACTTC.